The 30 T cell receptor beta chains given below trace back to one sample, sequenced in a study of cytomegalovirus exposure and HLA in healthy donors. Produced via immunoSEQ multiplex PCR; TCRdb's table is partial and in-frame only. This repertoire shows some 150,000 clones, about 86% found once; its top ten account for about 2.2%. The sequencing input was PBMCs. These receptors originate from a human donor in good health.

The chain links TRBV18 to TRBJ2-7; 9 bases are a match to TRBD1. Germline CDR1 is KGHSH and CDR2 is LQKENI. The V gene end was trimmed by 5 bases and the J gene end by 6 bases; junction bases not matched to a gene: 8. This CDR3 has 14 residues. The CDR3 DNA reads TGTGCCAGCTCAAAAGTGGACAGGGGAGGCGAGCAGTACTTC. Its protein is CASSKVDRGGEQYF.

This chain connects TRBV2 to TRBJ1-6; TRBD1 might be the D (6 bases). The CDR3 loop spans 12 amino acids. V was shortened by 6 bases and J by 12 bases, with 12 bases between the two germline ends. Germline lookup yields CDR1 SNHLY and CDR2 FYNNEI. CDR3 region: CASRVQQGPLHF. CDR3 DNA: TGTGCCAGCAGAGTTCAACAGGGACCCCTCCACTTT.

Here the CDR3 reads CASSRQGTDTQYF. In DNA form, the CDR3 reads TGCGCCAGCAGCCGGCAGGGTACAGATACGCAGTATTTT. This chain uses TRBV5-1 with TRBJ2-3, with a weak D call TRBD1 (5 bases). This CDR3 has 13 amino acids. Germline V gene lookup returns CDR1 SGHRS and CDR2 YFSETQ. Trimming removed 4 bases at V and 3 bases at J, with 9 bases between.

The V gene is TRBV13, the J gene TRBJ2-3, with a possible D match to TRBD1 (6 bases). V dropped 2 bases and J dropped 7 bases, with 16 bases sitting between them. Germline values: CDR1 PRHDT, CDR2 FYEKMQ (reference sequence). The CDR3 has 15 residues. CDR3 amino acids: CASSLLAGGEHTQYF. DNA of the CDR3: TGTGCCAGCAGCTTATTAGCTGGGGGCGAGCATACGCAGTATTTT.

V gene TRBV30 combines with J gene TRBJ2-3; D is undetermined. The CDR3 has 11 amino acids. V lost 0 bases, J lost 8 bases, and 6 bases lay in between. Looked up from germline, CDR1 is GTSNPN and CDR2 is SVGIG (reference sequence). The CDR3 nucleotides are TGTGCCTGGAGTGTTCCAGGTACGCAGTATTTT. Residues: CAWSVPGTQYF.

The V gene is TRBV27, the J gene TRBJ1-1; maybe TRBD1 (6 bases). The V gene's germline CDR1 is MNHEY and CDR2 SMNVEV (reference sequence). The CDR3 is 16 amino acids. V was trimmed by 5 bases and J by 7 bases, leaving 23 bases between them. The CDR3 bases are TGTGCCAGCAGTCCCACCCGCCCAACAGGGTTGAGTGAAGCTTTCTTT. This gives the protein CASSPTRPTGLSEAFF.

The chain joins TRBV18 to TRBJ1-6, with TRBD1 identical over 9 bases. The CDR3 spans 15 residues. The germline V gene has CDR1 KGHSH and CDR2 LQKENI. J lost 5 bases, V lost 6 bases, and 5 bases had no gene match. The CDR3 nucleotides are TGTGCCAGCTCGCTACAGGGGGCAGATAATTCACCCCTCCACTTT. Its protein is CASSLQGADNSPLHF.

This sequence joins TRBV25-1 and TRBJ1-4, with a weak D call TRBD1 (5 bases). Looked up from germline, CDR1 is MGHDK and CDR2 is SYGVNS. This CDR3 spans 13 amino acids. V dropped 1 base and J dropped 8 bases, with 8 bases sitting between them. The CDR3 region is CASSEFRVEKLFF. The CDR3 DNA follows: TGTGCCAGCAGTGAATTCAGGGTCGAAAAACTGTTTTTT. The full variable domain, rest sourced from reference TRBV25-1 and TRBJ1-4, is EADIYQTPRYLVIGTGKKITLECSQTMGHDKMYWYQQDPGMELHLIHYSYGVNSTEKGDLSSESTVSRIRTEHFPLTLESARPSHTSQYLCASSEFRVEKLFFGSGTQLSVL.

This chain uses TRBV7-9 with TRBJ2-5, with D perhaps TRBD2 (5 bases). Germline values: CDR1 SEHNR, CDR2 FQNEAQ (reference sequence). The CDR3 spans 14 residues. V was shortened by 7 bases and J by 2 bases, with 14 bases between the two germline ends. The CDR3 DNA follows: TGTGCCAGCACTTCTTATAGCGTACAAGAGACCCAGTACTTC. It specifies CASTSYSVQETQYF.

The chain combines TRBV7-9 with TRBJ1-6; TRBD1 matches at 8 bases. This CDR3 has 15 residues. Germline V gene data show CDR1 as SEHNR and CDR2 as FQNEAQ (reference sequence). The V and J ends lost 5 bases and 9 bases, in that order; junction bases with no gene match: 9. CDR3 amino acids: CASSDGTGLGSPLHF. For the CDR3, the DNA is TGTGCCAGCAGCGACGGGACAGGCTTAGGTTCACCCCTCCACTTT.

The chain combines TRBV5-1 with TRBJ2-3; 7 nucleotides match TRBD2. From germline, CDR1 is SGHRS and CDR2 YFSETQ. This CDR3 has 12 residues. Trimming cost V 4 bases and J 14 bases; bases outside gene matches: 10. This chain's CDR3 is CASSPGLEARYF. The DNA of the CDR3 is TGCGCCAGCAGCCCCGGACTAGAGGCGAGGTATTTT.

The CDR3 region is CASSLGRGAGTGELFF. The CDR3 DNA reads TGTGCCAGCAGCCTTGGGAGGGGAGCAGGTACCGGGGAGCTGTTTTTT. This chain joins TRBV14 and TRBJ2-2, with TRBD2 identical over 7 bases. Germline-derived CDR1 and CDR2 are SGHDN and FVKESK. V shed 4 bases and J 5 bases; nucleotides not matched to a gene: 10. The CDR3 spans 16 residues.

This chain links TRBV12-5 with TRBJ1-1; 8 bases align to TRBD1. Looked up from germline, CDR1 is LGHNT and CDR2 is FRNRAP. The CDR3 extends over 15 amino acids. The ends lost 1 base at V and 2 bases at J; junction bases unmatched: 3. CDR3: CASGLGTGFNTEAFF. In DNA form, the CDR3 reads TGTGCTAGTGGTTTGGGGACAGGGTTTAACACTGAAGCTTTCTTT.

Only one count was recorded for this clone. V is TRBV27 and J is TRBJ2-7; 7 positions agree with TRBD2. The germline V gene encodes CDR1 MNHEY and CDR2 SMNVEV (reference sequence). This CDR3 is 15 amino acids long. J lost 5 bases, V lost 1 base, and 8 bases had no gene match. This CDR3 is CASSLWASGSHEQYF. The CDR3 DNA reads as TGTGCCAGCAGTTTATGGGCTAGCGGTTCCCACGAGCAGTACTTC.

The chain employs TRBV5-6 and TRBJ2-2; D gene ambiguous. Trimming took off 1 base at V and 2 bases at J, with 15 bases between the two ends. Germline CDR1 reads SGHDT; CDR2 reads YYEEEE. The CDR3 loop spans 17 amino acids. The CDR3 sequence is CASSLPNAAINTGELFF. Written as DNA, the CDR3 is TGTGCCAGCAGCTTGCCCAATGCGGCTATAAACACCGGGGAGCTGTTTTTT.

This chain links TRBV14 with TRBJ1-1; 7 bases line up with TRBD1. The J segment lost 0 bases and the V segment lost 4 bases, leaving 2 bases of the junction unmatched. Germline V gives CDR1 SGHDN, CDR2 FVKESK. The CDR3 is made up of 14 amino acids. CDR3 nucleotides: TGTGCCAGCAGCCGGGACAGACTGAACACTGAAGCTTTCTTT. Its translation is CASSRDRLNTEAFF.

The chain joins TRBV28 to TRBJ2-2, with 10 bases lining up with TRBD2. This CDR3 comprises 15 residues. CDR1 MDHEN and CDR2 SYDVKM come from the germline V gene. With V trimmed by 4 bases and J by 13 bases, 12 bases remained unmatched. CDR3 amino acids: CASSSRSGRGGRLFF. The CDR3 DNA reads TGTGCCAGCAGTTCCCGGAGCGGGAGGGGTGGTAGGCTGTTTTTT.

This clone was seen just once. The chain employs TRBV5-6 and TRBJ2-1; D gene unclear. The germline CDR1 and CDR2 sequences are SGHDT and YYEEEE. Between the trimmed V and J ends, which lost 1 base and 0 bases, there was a span of 8 bases. This CDR3 is built from 15 residues. This chain's CDR3 is CASSLLGSSYNEQFF. The CDR3 coding sequence is TGTGCCAGCAGCTTGTTGGGCAGCTCCTACAATGAGCAGTTCTTC.

The chain has TRBV29-1 and TRBJ1-5; 7 bases fit TRBD1. Germline values: CDR1 SQVTM, CDR2 ANQGSEA. J was trimmed by 6 bases and V by 6 bases; bases with no gene match: 8. The CDR3 runs 13 residues. The DNA of the CDR3 is TGCAGCGTCGCGGACAGGAAGGGTCAGCCCCAGCATTTT. The encoded protein is CSVADRKGQPQHF.

V and J are TRBV6-5 and TRBJ2-7; maybe TRBD1 (5 bases). CDR1 and CDR2 from the germline V gene are MNHEY and SVGAGI. The V and J ends lost 5 bases and 0 bases respectively, with 14 bases between them. The CDR3 contains 15 residues. The DNA for the CDR3 is TGTGCCAGCAGTAGACAGCCTGCTTCCTCCTACGAGCAGTACTTC. Translated, it gives CASSRQPASSYEQYF.

The CDR3 DNA reads as TGTGCCAGCAGTGTATGGGCAGGGGGCGGCTACGAGCAGTACTTC. Translation gives CASSVWAGGGYEQYF. The chain carries TRBV27 and TRBJ2-7; TRBD1 matches at 8 bases. There are 15 residues in the CDR3. Germline lookup yields CDR1 MNHEY and CDR2 SMNVEV (reference sequence). Germline trimming cut 5 bases from V and 3 bases from J; bases unmatched to any gene: 9.

This chain uses TRBV6-5 with TRBJ2-7; D is possibly TRBD1 (5 bases). Germline assignment: CDR1 MNHEY and CDR2 SVGAGI. The CDR3 runs to 13 residues. V shed 0 bases and J shed 3 bases, with 6 bases lying between them. The CDR3 DNA reads TGTGCCAGCAGTTACTCGGACATCTACGAGCAGTACTTC. Its protein product is CASSYSDIYEQYF.

CDR3 protein: CASSLVWTGLNTGELFF. The CDR3 DNA sequence: TGTGCCAGCAGCTTAGTGTGGACAGGGCTGAACACCGGGGAGCTGTTTTTT. V is TRBV7-2 and J is TRBJ2-2; 8 positions match TRBD1. The CDR3 is 17 residues long. J lost 1 base, V lost 1 base, and 5 bases had no gene match. The V gene's germline CDR1 is SGHTA and CDR2 FQGNSA. The entire variable domain, with the rest obtained from reference TRBV7-2 and TRBJ2-2, is as follows: GAGVSQSPSNKVTEKGKDVELRCDPISGHTALYWYRQSLGQGLEFLIYFQGNSAPDKSGLPSDRFSAERTGGSVSTLTIQRTQQEDSAVYLCASSLVWTGLNTGELFFGEGSRLTVL.

V and J are TRBV5-1 and TRBJ1-1; perhaps TRBD1 as D (5 bases). There are 14 residues in the CDR3. Germline V gene lookup returns CDR1 SGHRS and CDR2 YFSETQ. The V gene lost 4 bases and the J gene lost 1 base, with 11 bases spanning the gap. The CDR3 region has the DNA TGCGCCAGCAGCGAGGACATCGGGAACACTGAAGCTTTCTTT. Translation: CASSEDIGNTEAFF. Full variable domain (remainder filled in from reference TRBV5-1 and TRBJ1-1): KAGVTQTPRYLIKTRGQQVTLSCSPISGHRSVSWYQQTPGQGLQFLFEYFSETQRNKGNFPGRFSGRQFSNSRSEMNVSTLELGDSALYLCASSEDIGNTEAFFGQGTRLTVV.

V is TRBV6-5 and J is TRBJ2-1; 11 bases match TRBD2. CDR1 is MNHEY, CDR2 SVGAGI, per germline. The CDR3 runs to 14 residues. The V and J ends lost 6 bases and 4 bases, in that order; junction bases with no gene match: 2. CDR3 in DNA: TGTGCCAGCAGGGGGACTAGCGGATACAATGAGCAGTTCTTC. Translated, it gives CASRGTSGYNEQFF.

This rearrangement joins TRBV29-1 to TRBJ2-7, with 11 bases aligning to TRBD1. The trim removed 6 bases at V and 6 bases at J, leaving 7 bases unmatched. The CDR3 runs to 13 residues. CDR1 and CDR2 from the germline V gene are SQVTM and ANQGSEA. Here the CDR3 reads CSVAGTGGVEQYF. The DNA for the CDR3 is TGCAGCGTAGCCGGGACAGGGGGTGTCGAGCAGTACTTC.

The gene calls are TRBV14 and TRBJ2-6, with a weak D call TRBD1 (6 bases). Per the germline V gene, CDR1 is SGHDN and CDR2 is FVKESK. The V and J ends lost 1 base and 1 base respectively, with 11 bases between them. This CDR3 has 17 residues. CDR3 sequence: CASSQVRGISGANVLTF. CDR3 DNA sequence: TGTGCCAGCAGCCAAGTCAGGGGTATTTCTGGGGCCAACGTCCTGACTTTC. The variable domain in full, completed from reference TRBV14 and TRBJ2-6, reads EAGVTQFPSHSVIEKGQTVTLRCDPISGHDNLYWYRRVMGKEIKFLLHFVKESKQDESGMPNNRFLAERTGGTYSTLKVQPAELEDSGVYFCASSQVRGISGANVLTFGAGSRLTVL.

The V call is TRBV29-1, the J call TRBJ2-3; 12 bases align to TRBD2. CDR3 length equals 17 residues. Germline assignment: CDR1 SQVTM and CDR2 ANQGSEA. Unmatched junction bases numbered 10, after V lost 2 bases and J lost 4 bases. CDR3 sequence reads: CSVEIRTSGTVPDTQYF. CDR3 coding DNA: TGCAGCGTTGAAATTAGGACTAGCGGGACAGTCCCAGATACGCAGTATTTT.

This clone has just one count. The chain links TRBV11-2 to TRBJ2-2; 8 bases agree with TRBD1. The V and J ends lost 5 bases and 1 base, in that order; junction bases with no gene match: 6. The CDR3 covers 16 residues. Germline V gene lookup returns CDR1 SGHAT and CDR2 FQNNGV. The DNA of the CDR3 is TGTGCCAGCAGCCCCCCGGGACAGGAGAACACCGGGGAGCTGTTTTTT. Its translation is CASSPPGQENTGELFF.

This chain uses TRBV2 with TRBJ1-2; no definite D call. The V and J ends lost 8 bases and 0 bases respectively, with 10 bases between them. The V gene's germline CDR1 is SNHLY and CDR2 FYNNEI. This CDR3 spans 13 amino acids. This chain's CDR3 is CASHNGANYGYTF. The DNA for the CDR3 is TGTGCCAGCCACAACGGAGCTAACTATGGCTACACCTTC.